This T cell receptor (beta chain) is drawn from a study of shared T cell receptors in the human thymus. CDR1 is SGHRS and CDR2 is YFSETQ in the germline V gene. This CDR3 region has 15 residues. Trimming stripped 7 bases from V and 2 bases from J, with 19 bases between. TCRdb's table, derived via immunoSEQ multiplex PCR, lists solely in-frame clones and lacks some. The table includes almost 550,000 clones, around 78% detected once. The same sample was also studied in work on human thymus T cells.

This rearrangement joins TRBV5-1 to TRBJ2-7, with D possibly TRBD1 on 7 matching bases. The TCR was taken from a boy under three years old with a congenital heart defect. Sample: thymocytes. The CDR3 DNA reads TGCGCCAGCGGGAGGAGCCGGGACAGACCCTACGAGCAGTACTTC. Protein: CASGRSRDRPYEQYF. Combining the CDR3 with reference TRBV5-1 and TRBJ2-7 gives the whole variable domain KAGVTQTPRYLIKTRGQQVTLSCSPISGHRSVSWYQQTPGQGLQFLFEYFSETQRNKGNFPGRFSGRQFSNSRSEMNVSTLELGDSALYLCASGRSRDRPYEQYFGPGTRLTVT.